The 29 T cell receptor beta chains listed next were all sequenced from one sample in a study of blood T cell repertoires in COVID-19. Sequencing used immunoSEQ multiplex PCR; TCRdb keeps in-frame clones, though not all of them. The sample has some 86,000 clones, about 84% seen once. The source material was peripheral blood. These receptors were taken from a woman aged 65 to 85 with acute or convalescent COVID-19.

This sequence joins TRBV30 and TRBJ1-2; D is uncertain. CDR1 and CDR2 (germline): GTSNPN, SVGIG (reference sequence). This CDR3 comprises 15 residues. V was clipped by 2 bases and J by 0 bases, with 13 bases between them. The CDR3, as DNA: TGTGCCTGGAGTAAACAGCCACCAGCTAACTATGGCTACACCTTC. Translating it yields CAWSKQPPANYGYTF.

J is TRBJ2-7 and V is TRBV25-1; 7 nucleotides agree with TRBD2. The germline V gene has CDR1 MGHDK and CDR2 SYGVNS. This CDR3 has 12 amino acids. As DNA, the CDR3 is TGTGCCAGCGCCCCGGGAAGCGGGATTGTCCACGTC. Protein: CASAPGSGIVHV.

The CDR3 nucleotides are TGCGCCAGCAGGAATGGGTATCGGGGAGGGCCGGAGACCCAGTACTTC. It is translated as CASRNGYRGGPETQYF. The chain combines TRBV5-1 with TRBJ2-5; 7 nucleotides match TRBD2. V lost 5 bases to trimming and J lost 5 bases; unmatched junction nucleotides: 15. The CDR3 is 16 amino acids. In germline, CDR1 is SGHRS, CDR2 YFSETQ. Drawing the rest from reference TRBV5-1 and TRBJ2-5, the complete variable domain is KAGVTQTPRYLIKTRGQQVTLSCSPISGHRSVSWYQQTPGQGLQFLFEYFSETQRNKGNFPGRFSGRQFSNSRSEMNVSTLELGDSALYLCASRNGYRGGPETQYFGPGTRLLVL.

The V call is TRBV28, the J call TRBJ2-2; TRBD1 aligns across 11 bases. Unmatched junction bases numbered 11, after V lost 7 bases and J lost 4 bases. Germline V gene data show CDR1 as MDHEN and CDR2 as SYDVKM. The CDR3 covers 17 residues. The CDR3 reads CASTLLRTGGFTGELFF. The CDR3 DNA reads as TGTGCCAGCACCTTGCTGAGGACAGGGGGCTTCACCGGGGAGCTGTTTTTT.

The chain is built from TRBV6-1 and TRBJ2-2, with TRBD2 identical over 8 bases. Trimming removed 4 bases from V and 0 bases from J; junction bases left unmatched: 4. CDR3 size: 16 residues. Germline loops: CDR1 MNHNS, CDR2 SASEGT. The CDR3 DNA sequence: TGTGCCAGCAGTGTGGAGCGGGGGACGAACACCGGGGAGCTGTTTTTT. Amino acid sequence: CASSVERGTNTGELFF.

This rearrangement joins TRBV10-1 to TRBJ1-2; 12 nucleotides align to TRBD1. The CDR3 has 13 amino acids. The J segment lost 7 bases and the V segment lost 5 bases, leaving 2 bases of the junction unmatched. CDR1 and CDR2 (germline): WNHNN, SYGVQD (reference sequence). This CDR3 is CASSRDRGLGYTF. The CDR3 nucleotides are TGCGCCAGCAGTCGGGACAGGGGGCTTGGCTACACCTTC.

V and J are TRBV5-1 and TRBJ1-1; 7 bases are shared with TRBD1. This CDR3 is built from 17 residues. The germline V gene encodes CDR1 SGHRS and CDR2 YFSETQ. V shed 0 bases, J shed 0 bases, and the junction held 8 bases outside the gene matches. CDR3 bases: TGCGCCAGCAGCTTGGGGCTGACAGGGACCATGAACACTGAAGCTTTCTTT. The encoded protein is CASSLGLTGTMNTEAFF.

In the case of this clone: This sample also contains other DNA sequences that code for the same CDR3. The CDR3 nucleotides read TGCGCCAGCAGCCTCGGACAGGGGAGGGAGACCCAGTACTTC. Translation: CASSLGQGRETQYF. J is TRBJ2-5 and V is TRBV5-1, with TRBD1 identical over 9 bases. This CDR3 region has 14 residues. In germline, CDR1 is SGHRS, CDR2 YFSETQ. V was clipped by 4 bases and J by 5 bases; unmatched bases: 6.

This sequence joins TRBV20-1 and TRBJ1-2, with no clear D. The V and J ends lost 7 bases and 7 bases respectively, with 7 bases between them. The germline gives CDR1 DFQATT, CDR2 SNEGSKA (reference sequence). The CDR3 has 9 residues. CDR3 sequence reads: CSGEGGYTF. The CDR3 nucleotides are TGCAGTGGGGAGGGTGGCTACACCTTC.

The CDR3, as DNA: TGTGCCAGCAGCGCCACAACCGGGGGAGGGGCCAAAAACATTCAGTACTTC. This encodes CASSATTGGGAKNIQYF. The rearrangement links TRBV9 to TRBJ2-4, with 7 bases that match TRBD2. With 3 bases clipped from V and 1 base from J, the junction kept 10 bases outside the gene matches. The CDR3 is 17 residues long. Germline CDR1 is SGDLS and CDR2 is YYNGEE.

The CDR3 nucleotides are TGTGCCAGCAGCTCGCGGTACAGGACCTCCTACAATGAGCAGTTCTTC. Translation gives CASSSRYRTSYNEQFF. This chain joins TRBV5-4 and TRBJ2-1; TRBD1 might be the D (5 bases). V lost 3 bases, J lost 0 bases, and 13 bases lay in between. The CDR3 is made up of 16 amino acids. Germline V gene lookup returns CDR1 SGHNT and CDR2 YYREEE (reference sequence).

This chain joins TRBV9 and TRBJ1-1; TRBD1 matches 11 bases. The V gene's germline CDR1 is SGDLS and CDR2 YYNGEE. The CDR3 runs 15 residues. V dropped 3 bases and J dropped 4; count of bases not matched to a gene: 5. The CDR3 DNA reads as TGTGCCAGCAGCGGGGGGACAGGGGGTGTCACTGAAGCTTTCTTT. It specifies CASSGGTGGVTEAFF. The complete variable domain, with remaining parts taken from reference TRBV9 and TRBJ1-1, reads DSGVTQTPKHLITATGQRVTLRCSPRSGDLSVYWYQQSLDQGLQFLIQYYNGEERAKGNILERFSAQQFPDLHSELNLSSLELGDSALYFCASSGGTGGVTEAFFGQGTRLTVV.

This clone showed up just once. The V and J genes are TRBV5-1 and TRBJ1-3; the match to TRBD1 covers 7 bases. The ends lost 1 base at V and 1 base at J; junction bases unmatched: 8. Germline lookup yields CDR1 SGHRS and CDR2 YFSETQ. CDR3 size: 17 residues. CDR3 loop: CASSLKGQGVSGNTIYF. For the CDR3, the DNA is TGCGCCAGCAGCTTGAAAGGGCAGGGGGTATCTGGAAACACCATATATTTT.

The CDR3 sequence: CASSFSSGGPQETQYF. CDR3 sequence (DNA): TGTGCCAGCAGTTTTAGTAGCGGGGGGCCCCAAGAGACCCAGTACTTC. V gene TRBV27 combines with J gene TRBJ2-5, with TRBD2 matching 10 bases. The CDR3 length is 16 residues. V gave up 3 bases and J gave up 1 base; unmatched junction bases: 5. Germline-derived CDR1 and CDR2 are MNHEY and SMNVEV (reference sequence).

This clone was seen just once. The rearrangement joins TRBV3-1 (or the pseudogene TRBV3-2) to TRBJ1-1, with D perhaps TRBD1 (5 bases). V gave up 4 bases and J gave up 0 bases, with 15 bases separating them. The CDR3 runs 16 residues. The germline gives CDR1 LGHDT, CDR2 YNNKEL (reference sequence). The CDR3 DNA sequence: TGTGCCAGCAGCCTTCCAGGGAAGGGCATGAACACTGAAGCTTTCTTT. Protein: CASSLPGKGMNTEAFF.

This clone was recorded once. This chain connects TRBV11-3 to TRBJ2-1; D possibly corresponds to TRBD2 (7 bases). The CDR3 totals 15 residues. V lost 3 bases and J lost 9, with 18 bases in between. Germline V CDR1 and CDR2: SGHNT, YENEEA. CDR3 protein: CASSFVRGGLGEQFF. The CDR3, as DNA: TGTGCCAGCAGCTTCGTCCGCGGGGGCCTGGGTGAGCAGTTCTTC.

The chain couples TRBV28 to TRBJ2-5; possible D gene TRBD2, 6 bases. The V end lost 10 bases, the J end lost 4 bases, and 16 bases lay between the germline ends. The CDR3 contains 13 residues. Germline V gene data show CDR1 as MDHEN and CDR2 as SYDVKM. In DNA, the CDR3 is TGTGCCATCAGGGTTGGAGGGTCAGAGACCCAGTACTTC. This codes for CAIRVGGSETQYF.

The V gene is TRBV6-2 or TRBV6-3, the J gene TRBJ1-5; 7 positions match TRBD1. This CDR3 comprises 15 residues. J gave up 0 bases and V 6 bases, and 5 bases lay outside the gene matches. The germline V gene has CDR1 MNHEY and CDR2 SVGEGT. In nucleotides, the CDR3 is TGTGCCAGCAGCCCACAGGGGTATAGCAATCAGCCCCAGCATTTT. Translated: CASSPQGYSNQPQHF.

The genes are TRBV19 and TRBJ2-7; 9 bases fit TRBD1. The germline gives CDR1 LNHDA, CDR2 SQIVND (reference sequence). There are 14 residues in the CDR3. V dropped 7 bases and J dropped 8; count of bases not matched to a gene: 12. This CDR3 reads CASIGQGLRVQQYV. The CDR3 DNA reads TGTGCCAGTATCGGACAGGGGTTAAGGGTACAGCAGTACGTC.

In nucleotides, the CDR3 is TGTGCCAGCAGTGAACAGGGGGCGTTCTTATATGGGGCTTTCTTT. This gives the protein CASSEQGAFLYGAFF. The V and J genes are TRBV27 and TRBJ1-1, with 9 positions matching TRBD1. The germline V gene has CDR1 MNHEY and CDR2 SMNVEV (reference sequence). The CDR3 totals 15 residues. The V segment lost 5 bases and the J segment 11 bases; nucleotides outside the gene matches: 15.

V is TRBV11-2 and J is TRBJ2-2, with 9 bases fitting TRBD1. The CDR3 length is 17 residues. With V trimmed by 5 bases and J by 6 bases, 13 bases remained unmatched. The germline V gene has CDR1 SGHAT and CDR2 FQNNGV. For the CDR3, the DNA is TGTGCCAGCAGCCAAGCTTTAGGACAGGGGACCCCCGGGGAGCTGTTTTTT. This translates into CASSQALGQGTPGELFF.

The V call is TRBV28, the J call TRBJ1-1; D uncertain. Germline CDR1 and CDR2: MDHEN and SYDVKM. The CDR3 has 14 residues. Trimming cost V 5 bases and J 1 base, with 11 bases left between them. Here the CDR3 DNA reads TGTGCCAGCAGTCCCCCGGCAGGGAACACTGAAGCTTTCTTT. Its translation is CASSPPAGNTEAFF.

The chain carries TRBV3-1 (or the pseudogene TRBV3-2) and TRBJ1-1; weak D call: TRBD1 (5 bases). The V gene lost 6 bases and the J gene lost 4 bases, with 30 bases spanning the gap. The CDR3 sequence is 19 residues long. Per the germline V gene, CDR1 is LGHDT and CDR2 is YNNKEL (reference sequence). CDR3 amino acids: CASRTNAVRDSPSPTEAFF. The CDR3 region has the DNA TGTGCCAGCAGAACTAATGCGGTCCGGGACTCGCCCAGCCCCACTGAAGCTTTCTTT.

The rearrangement links TRBV7-8 to TRBJ2-7, with D perhaps matching TRBD2 (6 bases). The CDR3 extends over 16 amino acids. Trimming cost V 4 bases and J 0 bases, with 16 bases left between them. CDR1 is SGHVS, CDR2 FQNEAQ, per germline. The CDR3 DNA reads TGTGCCAGCAGCTCGGCCCCCCGGGGGAGCTCCTACGAGCAGTACGTC. Residues: CASSSAPRGSSYEQYV.

The chain employs TRBV6-6 and TRBJ2-7; D gene uncertain. CDR3 size: 14 residues. Germline V lookup: CDR1 MNHNY, CDR2 SVGAGI (reference sequence). Trimming took off 0 bases at V and 2 bases at J, with 8 bases between the two ends. This CDR3 reads CASSYSAPAYEQYV. The DNA of the CDR3 is TGTGCCAGCAGTTACTCGGCCCCTGCCTACGAGCAGTACGTC.

This sequence joins TRBV5-4 and TRBJ2-5, with 8 bases identical to TRBD2. The CDR3 spans 15 residues. The J segment lost 4 bases and the V segment lost 1 base, leaving 6 bases of the junction unmatched. Germline lookup yields CDR1 SGHNT and CDR2 YYREEE (reference sequence). For the CDR3, the DNA is TGTGCCAGCAGCTTGTATTCTCTAGCGGGAGAGACCCAGTACTTC. It specifies CASSLYSLAGETQYF.

The chain recombines TRBV18 with TRBJ1-1, with D perhaps TRBD1 (5 bases). V shed 3 bases and J shed 3 bases, with 14 bases lying between them. Germline CDR1 reads KGHSH; CDR2 reads LQKENI. The CDR3 is made up of 15 amino acids. The CDR3 loop reads CASSPGQGRDTEAFF. The CDR3 region has the DNA TGTGCCAGCTCACCCGGTCAGGGAAGGGACACTGAAGCTTTCTTT.

There are a few counts of this clone. The genes are TRBV20-1 and TRBJ2-1; the D gene is possibly TRBD2 (6 bases). Trimming pared 3 bases from V and 14 bases from J, leaving 17 bases between. Germline V gene sequence: CDR1 DFQATT, CDR2 SNEGSKA (reference sequence). The CDR3 covers 12 residues. The CDR3 loop reads CSASSEGKREFF. The CDR3, as DNA: TGCAGTGCTAGTTCGGAGGGGAAGCGTGAGTTCTTC.

The CDR3 here is CASSLVRRGGDTQYF. CDR3 DNA sequence: TGTGCCAGCAGCTTGGTAAGGCGGGGAGGAGATACGCAGTATTTT. This rearrangement joins TRBV7-8 to TRBJ2-3; TRBD2 might be the D (6 bases). V was cut by 3 bases and J by 5 bases, with 15 bases left in between. The V gene's germline CDR1 is SGHVS and CDR2 FQNEAQ. The CDR3 is made up of 15 amino acids.